In this sample, the clone carrying this T cell receptor beta chain turned up a few times. J was trimmed by 4 bases and V by 3 bases; bases with no gene match: 5. The CDR3 has 14 residues. This entry comes from a study of patients and donors after allogeneic stem cell transplantation. TCRdb reanalysed the RT-PCR reads using MiXCR and keeps one entry per CDR3 protein. This sample has 410,000 or so distinct CDR3 sequences, with roughly 17% found just once. Input material: blood, either unsorted or a sorted T cell fraction (not recorded which). The chain uses TRBV12-3 or TRBV12-4 and TRBJ2-5; 7 nucleotides line up with TRBD1. The clonotype was recovered from a human donor who was either an allogeneic HSCT recipient or a stem cell or donor lymphocyte infusion donor (not recorded which). It is not recorded whose cells these are; they may come from a transplant donor. CDR3 bases: TGTGCCAGCAGTTTGGGGACAGCCCGAGAGACCCAGTACTTC. Translating it yields CASSLGTARETQYF.